This is a list of T cell receptor beta chains from one sample in a study of blood T cell repertoires in COVID-19. The repertoire was sequenced with immunoSEQ multiplex PCR; TCRdb's copy has only in-frame clones and lacks some. The sample lists a few hundred thousand clones; 86% were seen once. Sequencing used peripheral blood. The receptors originated from a woman aged 25 to 45 with active or convalescent COVID-19. CDR3s leave out the opening cysteine and the closing phenylalanine or tryptophan. Fields, in order: J gene, V gene, CDR3 length, clone size, CDR3 protein. Rows may omit the clone size; those that give it use once, few, many or a size class.

TRBJ1-2	TRBV7-2	14	few	ASSRQATGVAYGYT
TRBJ1-2	TRBV4-2	15	-	ASSQPSQGGLPYGYT
TRBJ2-2	TRBV6-5	14	-	ASSYSNQRVTGELF
TRBJ2-7	TRBV7-2	14	-	ASSLTAGGLSYEQY
TRBJ2-6	TRBV5-8	14	-	ASSLVGASGANVLT
TRBJ2-7	TRBV7-2	12	-	ASSLQDRGDEQY
TRBJ2-3	TRBV9	11	-	ASGALSSDTQY
TRBJ1-6	TRBV6-1	16	few	ASSDTGTGGRWRSPLH
TRBJ1-2	TRBV5-4	13	-	ASSKPGQGRNGYT
TRBJ2-3	TRBV25-1	15	-	ASSADYTREGADTQY
TRBJ2-5	TRBV7-2	10	-	ASSSDQETQY
TRBJ2-3	TRBV5-4	14	-	ASRGGGGDRADTQY
TRBJ2-7	TRBV30	12	-	AWSVGTGGYEQY
TRBJ2-5	TRBV7-2	11	-	ASAGGQVETQY
TRBJ2-1	TRBV5-5	9	-	ASSLRGGRV
TRBJ1-2	TRBV29-1	11	-	SAATTGVYGYT
TRBJ2-7	TRBV19	10	-	ASSGLTYEQY
TRBJ2-5	TRBV2	14	once	ASSLSSGGGRETQY
TRBJ1-4	TRBV28	10	-	ASSFVGEKLF
TRBJ1-2	TRBV15	12	-	ATSRGGGFYGYT
TRBJ2-1	TRBV9	11	-	ASSVVGAKEQF
TRBJ2-7	TRBV18	13	-	ASSPRPGQGYEQY
TRBJ1-2	TRBV9	15	-	ASSVGGQGAQHGGYT
TRBJ2-3	TRBV18	13	-	ASSPRTGGTDTQY
TRBJ1-5	TRBV19	17	-	ASRARWDREIRAMGAQH
TRBJ2-3	TRBV7-9	13	-	ASSPPGDDTDTQY
TRBJ2-3	TRBV30	13	-	ASKLAGGLTDTQY
TRBJ1-4	TRBV21-1	11	-	ASSWGANEKLF
TRBJ1-5	TRBV27	12	-	ASSSGLGNQPQH
TRBJ2-3	TRBV20-1	13	-	SASRTAPSTDTQY
TRBJ1-1	TRBV28	11	few	ASSGGGATEAF
TRBJ1-1	TRBV6-5	12	-	ASRSQGSDTEAF
TRBJ1-5	TRBV28	11	-	ASSLDRNQPQH
TRBJ1-3	TRBV9	12	-	ASNEGAWGNTIY
TRBJ1-6	TRBV7-2	14	-	ASSLFQGAGNSPLH
TRBJ2-7	TRBV5-1	12	-	ASSRDRGDYEQY
TRBJ1-1	TRBV30	10	few	AWSVPILDSQ
TRBJ1-2	TRBV28	10	-	ASSEVQYGYT
TRBJ2-7	TRBV7-2	13	-	ASASTGGKTYEQY
TRBJ1-5	TRBV9	13	-	ASSRGQYSNQPQH
TRBJ2-7	TRBV7-3	12	-	ASSLSGPGGEQY
TRBJ2-5	TRBV9	13	-	ASSVARGAGETQY